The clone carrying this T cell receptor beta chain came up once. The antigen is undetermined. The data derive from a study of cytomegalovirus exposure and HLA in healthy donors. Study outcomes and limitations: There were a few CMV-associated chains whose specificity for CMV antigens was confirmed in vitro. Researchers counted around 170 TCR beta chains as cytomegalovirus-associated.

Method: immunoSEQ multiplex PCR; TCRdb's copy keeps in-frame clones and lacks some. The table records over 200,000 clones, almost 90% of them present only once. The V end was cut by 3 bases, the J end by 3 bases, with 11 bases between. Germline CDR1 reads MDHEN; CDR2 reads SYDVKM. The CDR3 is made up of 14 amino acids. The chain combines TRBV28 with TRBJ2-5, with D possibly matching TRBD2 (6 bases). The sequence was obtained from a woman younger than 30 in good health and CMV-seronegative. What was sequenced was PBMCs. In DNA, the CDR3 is TGTGCCAGCAGTTTTCCCGGGAGTAAAGAGACCCAGTACTTC. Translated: CASSFPGSKETQYF.